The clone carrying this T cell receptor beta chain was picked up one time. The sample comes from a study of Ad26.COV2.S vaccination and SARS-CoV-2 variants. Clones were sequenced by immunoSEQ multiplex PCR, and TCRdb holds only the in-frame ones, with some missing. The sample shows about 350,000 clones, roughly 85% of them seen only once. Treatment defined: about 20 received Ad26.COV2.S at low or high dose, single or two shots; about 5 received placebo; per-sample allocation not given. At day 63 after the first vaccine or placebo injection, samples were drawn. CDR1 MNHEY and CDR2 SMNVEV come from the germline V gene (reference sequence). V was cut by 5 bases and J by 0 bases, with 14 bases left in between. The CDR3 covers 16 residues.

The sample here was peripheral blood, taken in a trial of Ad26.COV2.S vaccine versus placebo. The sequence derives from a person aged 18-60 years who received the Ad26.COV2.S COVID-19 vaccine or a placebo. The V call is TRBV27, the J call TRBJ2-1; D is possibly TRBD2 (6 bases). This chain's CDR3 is CASSVRSGSSYNEQFF. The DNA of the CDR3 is TGTGCCAGCAGTGTTCGTAGCGGAAGCTCCTACAATGAGCAGTTCTTC.